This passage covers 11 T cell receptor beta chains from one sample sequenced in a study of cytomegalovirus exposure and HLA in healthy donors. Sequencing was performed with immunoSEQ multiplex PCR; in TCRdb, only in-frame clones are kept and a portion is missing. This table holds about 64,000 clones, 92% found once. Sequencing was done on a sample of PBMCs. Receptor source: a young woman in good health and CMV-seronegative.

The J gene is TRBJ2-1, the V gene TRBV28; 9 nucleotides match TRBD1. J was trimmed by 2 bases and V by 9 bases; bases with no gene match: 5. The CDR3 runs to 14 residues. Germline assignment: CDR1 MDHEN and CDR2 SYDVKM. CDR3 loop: CASKRDRAYNEQFF. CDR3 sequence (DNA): TGTGCCAGTAAACGGGACAGGGCCTACAATGAGCAGTTCTTC.

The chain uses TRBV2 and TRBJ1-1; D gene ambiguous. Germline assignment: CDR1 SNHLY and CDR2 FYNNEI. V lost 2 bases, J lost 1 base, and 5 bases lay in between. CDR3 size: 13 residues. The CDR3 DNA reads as TGTGCCAGCAGTGAAACCGGGAACACTGAAGCTTTCTTT. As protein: CASSETGNTEAFF.

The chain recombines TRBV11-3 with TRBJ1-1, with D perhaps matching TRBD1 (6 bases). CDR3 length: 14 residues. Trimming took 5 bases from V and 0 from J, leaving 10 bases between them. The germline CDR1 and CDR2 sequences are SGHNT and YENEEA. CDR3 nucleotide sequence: TGTGCCAGCAGCCCCAGGGGTATGAACACTGAAGCTTTCTTT. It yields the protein CASSPRGMNTEAFF. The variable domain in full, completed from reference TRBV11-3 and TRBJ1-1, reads EAGVVQSPRYKIIEKKQPVAFWCNPISGHNTLYWYLQNLGQGPELLIRYENEEAVDDSQLPKDRFSAERLKGVDSTLKIQPAELGDSAVYLCASSPRGMNTEAFFGQGTRLTVV.

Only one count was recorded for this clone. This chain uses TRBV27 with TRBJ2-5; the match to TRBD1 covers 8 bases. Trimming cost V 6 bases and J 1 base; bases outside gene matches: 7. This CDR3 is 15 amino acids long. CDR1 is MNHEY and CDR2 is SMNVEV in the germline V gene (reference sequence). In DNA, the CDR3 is TGTGCCAGCAGCCCGACAGGGGAACCCCAAGAGACCCAGTACTTC. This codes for CASSPTGEPQETQYF.

The CDR3 spells CASSLGGKAQGVAFF. CDR3 nucleotide sequence: TGTGCCAGCAGCTTAGGGGGGAAGGCACAGGGGGTCGCTTTCTTT. The V gene is TRBV11-2, the J gene TRBJ1-1; 8 nucleotides match TRBD1. CDR1 and CDR2 (germline): SGHAT, FQNNGV. The CDR3 is made up of 15 amino acids. V trimming: 1 base; J trimming: 11 bases; junction bases outside the gene matches: 12. Drawing the rest from reference TRBV11-2 and TRBJ1-1, the complete variable domain is EAGVAQSPRYKIIEKRQSVAFWCNPISGHATLYWYQQILGQGPKLLIQFQNNGVVDDSQLPKDRFSAERLKGVDSTLKIQPAKLEDSAVYLCASSLGGKAQGVAFFGQGTRLTVV.

The CDR3 loop is CASSLQGGTGELFF. For the CDR3, the DNA is TGTGCCAGCAGTTTACAGGGGGGCACCGGGGAGCTGTTTTTT. V is TRBV27 and J is TRBJ2-2; maybe TRBD1 (7 bases). CDR3 length: 14 amino acids. CDR1 MNHEY and CDR2 SMNVEV come from the germline V gene (reference sequence). Between the trimmed V and J ends, which lost 2 bases and 4 bases, there was a span of 8 bases.

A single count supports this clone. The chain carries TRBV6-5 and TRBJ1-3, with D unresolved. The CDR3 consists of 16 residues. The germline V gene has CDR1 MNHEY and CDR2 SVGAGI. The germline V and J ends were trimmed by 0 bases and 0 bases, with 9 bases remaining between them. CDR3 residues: CASSYSLGSSGNTIYF. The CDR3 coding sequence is TGTGCCAGCAGTTACTCTTTGGGGAGCTCTGGAAACACCATATATTTT.

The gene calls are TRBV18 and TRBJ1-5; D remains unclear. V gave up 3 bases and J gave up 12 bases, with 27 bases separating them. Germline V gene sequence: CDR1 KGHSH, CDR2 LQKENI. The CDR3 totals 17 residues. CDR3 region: CASSPRWSEAGNVNQHF. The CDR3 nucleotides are TGTGCCAGCTCACCCCGCTGGTCGGAAGCGGGAAATGTTAACCAGCATTTT.

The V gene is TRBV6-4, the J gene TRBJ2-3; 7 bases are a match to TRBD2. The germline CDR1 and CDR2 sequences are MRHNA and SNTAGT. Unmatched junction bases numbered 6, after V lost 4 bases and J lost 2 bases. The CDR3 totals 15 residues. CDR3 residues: CASSGAGEPTDTQYF. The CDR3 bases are TGTGCCAGCAGTGGGGCGGGGGAGCCCACAGATACGCAGTATTTT.

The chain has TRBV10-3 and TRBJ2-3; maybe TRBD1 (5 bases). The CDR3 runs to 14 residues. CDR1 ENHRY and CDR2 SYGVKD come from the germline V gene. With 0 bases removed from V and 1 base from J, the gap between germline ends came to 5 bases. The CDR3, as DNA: TGTGCCATCAGTGAGTCGACAGGCACAGATACGCAGTATTTT. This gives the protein CAISESTGTDTQYF.

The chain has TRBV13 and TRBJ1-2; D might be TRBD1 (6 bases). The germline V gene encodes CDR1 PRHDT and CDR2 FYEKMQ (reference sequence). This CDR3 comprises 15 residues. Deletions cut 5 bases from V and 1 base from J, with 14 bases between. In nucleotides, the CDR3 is TGTGCCAGCAGCCCCCTAGGACAGATTAACTATGGCTACACCTTC. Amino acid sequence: CASSPLGQINYGYTF.